The TCR beta chain under discussion was sequenced for a study of blood T cell repertoires in COVID-19 (dated by TCRdb to about 2020). Regarding the complete study: Collaborator samples came from the United States, Italy and Spain and covered acute and convalescent phases of COVID-19. The prospective study material was composed of cDNA or gDNA derived from T cells, B-cell-depleted T cells, or PBMCs. Subjects who had been exposed to COVID-19, were actively infected with it, or had recovered from it provided the deeply sampled blood TCRbeta repertoires that made up the dataset. The repertoires were made available in a free public database intended to serve as a resource for research on the immune response to SARS-CoV-2. The samples were drawn from two sources: the first 160 participants of the ongoing ImmuneRACE study, and over 1,000 subjects contributed by 6 global collaborators. The sample metadata nearly always contained a de-identified subject ID, COVID-19 status, age in years and sex. Where available, HLA class I and class II types were taken from metadata supplied by the sample provider and were not determined by assay-based typing.

Regarding this clone: This clone's antigen is unknown. No qualities accompany the bases; no much larger clone lies one base away.

Whole blood was collected in K2EDTA tubes by collaborating institutions according to the institutions' own protocols. For TCRbeta analysis, collaborators shipped samples in one of three forms: frozen whole blood, isolated PBMCs, or DNA extracted from either of those sample types. What the study reported, not specific to this receptor: The quantity of clinical and demographic metadata differed by source and by participant and was supplied without curation.

TCRbeta CDR3 regions were amplified from genomic DNA by means of the immunoSEQ Assay, a bias-controlled multiplex PCR. The source study handled its data this way. Within the assay, amplification of reference gene primers was used to estimate how many nucleated cells each sample contained. Sequence reads were collapsed and filtered to measure the absolute abundance of every unique TCRbeta CDR3 rearrangement. For each sample, productive Simpson clonality was calculated by taking the square root of Simpson's diversity index across productive rearrangements. TCRdb's version of the immuneACCESS table is confined to in-frame rearrangements and falls short of the full clone set. An unresolved V gene accounts for under half of the shortfall where checked; the remainder is of unknown origin. The DNA was the basis for D and trimming; V, J and clone size are from that table. The sample data list 40,000 to 55,000 clones, and roughly 80% of these were observed just once. The biggest ten clones account for nearly 4.5% of the sample.

Based on the germline V gene (reference sequence), the CDR1 and CDR2 sequences are LGHDT and YNNKEL. Including cysteine and phenylalanine, the CDR3 has 15 amino acids. Of the read, only the CDR3 DNA is kept; its 45 bases are in frame from base 1. Germline trimming amounts to 1 base on V and 5 bases on J, with 5 as the count of junction bases outside the gene matches. The source is a man aged 45-65 years with active COVID-19. The V and J segments used are TRBV3-1 (or the pseudogene TRBV3-2) and TRBJ2-1, with 7 middle bases fitting TRBD2. Sequencing was carried out using peripheral blood. The CDR3 loop reads CASSQVSGVNNEQFF. The DNA sequence is given as TGTGCCAGCAGCCAAGTAAGCGGGGTAAACAATGAGCAGTTCTTC.